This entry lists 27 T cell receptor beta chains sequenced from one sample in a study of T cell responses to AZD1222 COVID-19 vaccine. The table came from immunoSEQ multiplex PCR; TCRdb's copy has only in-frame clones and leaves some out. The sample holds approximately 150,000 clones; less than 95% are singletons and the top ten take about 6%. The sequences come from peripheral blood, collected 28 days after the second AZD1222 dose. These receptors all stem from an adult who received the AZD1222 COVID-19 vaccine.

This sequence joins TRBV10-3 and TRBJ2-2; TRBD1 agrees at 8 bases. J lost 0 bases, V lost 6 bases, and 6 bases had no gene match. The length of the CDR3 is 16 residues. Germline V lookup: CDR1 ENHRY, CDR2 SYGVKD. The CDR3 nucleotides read TGTGCCATCAGGGGACAGGAGCTAGCGAACACCGGGGAGCTGTTTTTT. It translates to CAIRGQELANTGELFF.

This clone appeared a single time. CDR3: CASSELLNSPLHF. The CDR3 nucleotides read TGTGCCAGCAGTGAACTTCTGAATTCACCCCTCCACTTT. V gene TRBV6-1 combines with J gene TRBJ1-6, with unresolved D. The CDR3 extends over 13 amino acids. Germline-derived CDR1 and CDR2 are MNHNS and SASEGT. The V end was cut by 2 bases, the J end by 7 bases, with 6 bases between.

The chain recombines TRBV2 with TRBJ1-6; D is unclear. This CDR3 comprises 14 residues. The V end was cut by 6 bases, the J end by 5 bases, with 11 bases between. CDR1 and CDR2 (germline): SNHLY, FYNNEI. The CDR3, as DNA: TGTGCCAGCAGGCTGATGCAGCATAATTCACCCCTCCACTTT. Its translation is CASRLMQHNSPLHF.

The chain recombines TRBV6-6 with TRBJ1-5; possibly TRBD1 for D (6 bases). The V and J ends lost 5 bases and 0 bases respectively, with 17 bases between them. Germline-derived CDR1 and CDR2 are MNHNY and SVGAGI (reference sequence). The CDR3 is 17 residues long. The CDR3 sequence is CASSRASGEYSNQPQHF. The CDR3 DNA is TGTGCCAGCAGTCGAGCTTCAGGGGAGTATAGCAATCAGCCCCAGCATTTT.

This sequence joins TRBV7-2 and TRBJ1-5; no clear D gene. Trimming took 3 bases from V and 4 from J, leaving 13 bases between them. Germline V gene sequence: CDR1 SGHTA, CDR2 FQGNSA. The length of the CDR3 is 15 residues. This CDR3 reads CASSLVEGPNQPQHF. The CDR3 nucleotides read TGTGCCAGCAGCTTGGTGGAAGGCCCTAATCAGCCCCAGCATTTT.

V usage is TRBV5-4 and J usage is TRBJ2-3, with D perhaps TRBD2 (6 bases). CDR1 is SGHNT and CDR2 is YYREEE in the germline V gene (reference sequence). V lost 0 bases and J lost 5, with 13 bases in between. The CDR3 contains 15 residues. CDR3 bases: TGTGCCAGCAGCTTGGAGACCGGGAGTGGAGATACGCAGTATTTT. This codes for CASSLETGSGDTQYF.

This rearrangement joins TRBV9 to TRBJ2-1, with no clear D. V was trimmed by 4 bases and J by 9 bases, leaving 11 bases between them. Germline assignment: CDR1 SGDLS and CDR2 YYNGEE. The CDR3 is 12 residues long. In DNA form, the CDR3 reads TGTGCCAGCAGCCCACAGCCCAGTGAGCAGTTCTTC. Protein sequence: CASSPQPSEQFF.

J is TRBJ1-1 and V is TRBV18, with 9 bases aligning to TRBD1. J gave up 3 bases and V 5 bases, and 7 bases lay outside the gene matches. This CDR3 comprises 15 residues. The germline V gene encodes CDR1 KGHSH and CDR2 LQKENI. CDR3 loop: CASSIWDRDYTEAFF. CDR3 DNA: TGTGCCAGCTCAATCTGGGACAGGGACTACACTGAAGCTTTCTTT. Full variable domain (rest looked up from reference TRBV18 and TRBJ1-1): NAGVMQNPRHLVRRRGQEARLRCSPMKGHSHVYWYRQLPEEGLKFMVYLQKENIIDESGMPKERFSAEFPKEGPSILRIQQVVRGDSAAYFCASSIWDRDYTEAFFGQGTRLTVV.

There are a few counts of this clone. DNA for the CDR3: TGTGCCAGCAGCCAAGGGACAGGGCTGGAACCCCTCCACTTT. This codes for CASSQGTGLEPLHF. The chain employs TRBV4-2 and TRBJ1-6; 8 nucleotides agree with TRBD1. V was clipped by 1 base and J by 12 bases; unmatched bases: 5. The germline gives CDR1 LGHNA, CDR2 YNFKEQ. This CDR3 spans 14 amino acids.

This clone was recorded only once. For the CDR3, the DNA is TGTGCCAGCAGCCGGGGACAGCTCAATGAAAAACTGTTTTTT. It yields the protein CASSRGQLNEKLFF. V is TRBV7-9 and J is TRBJ1-4, with 7 bases matching TRBD1. V lost 5 bases to trimming and J lost 5 bases; unmatched junction nucleotides: 5. CDR1 is SEHNR, CDR2 FQNEAQ, per germline (reference sequence). The CDR3 sequence is 14 residues long.

The chain's CDR3 is CASSSRQYGTQYF. The CDR3 DNA reads TGTGCCAGCAGCTCCCGACAGTACGGTACGCAGTATTTT. This sequence joins TRBV11-2 and TRBJ2-3, with D possibly TRBD1 on 5 matching bases. Between the trimmed V and J ends, which lost 4 bases and 8 bases, there was a span of 13 bases. The CDR3 is 13 residues long. CDR1 SGHAT and CDR2 FQNNGV come from the germline V gene.

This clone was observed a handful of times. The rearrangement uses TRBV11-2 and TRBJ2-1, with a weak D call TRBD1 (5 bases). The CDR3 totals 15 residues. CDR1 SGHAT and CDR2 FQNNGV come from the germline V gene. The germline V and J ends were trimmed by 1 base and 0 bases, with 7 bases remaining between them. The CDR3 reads CASSLAGSSYNEQFF. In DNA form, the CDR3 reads TGTGCCAGCAGCTTAGCAGGGTCCTCCTACAATGAGCAGTTCTTC.

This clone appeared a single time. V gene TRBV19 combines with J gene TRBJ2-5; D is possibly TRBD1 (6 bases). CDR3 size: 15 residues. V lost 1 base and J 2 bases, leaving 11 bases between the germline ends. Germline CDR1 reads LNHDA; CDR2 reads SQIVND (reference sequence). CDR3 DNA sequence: TGTGCCAGTAGTATAGGGTGGGACACGCAAGAGACCCAGTACTTC. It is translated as CASSIGWDTQETQYF.

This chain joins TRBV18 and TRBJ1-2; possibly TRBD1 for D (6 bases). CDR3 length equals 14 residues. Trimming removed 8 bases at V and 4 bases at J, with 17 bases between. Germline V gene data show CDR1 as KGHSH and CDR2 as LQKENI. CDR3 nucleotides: TGTGCCAGCACGCCTTTGGGGGCCTCCTATGGCTACACCTTC. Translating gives CASTPLGASYGYTF.

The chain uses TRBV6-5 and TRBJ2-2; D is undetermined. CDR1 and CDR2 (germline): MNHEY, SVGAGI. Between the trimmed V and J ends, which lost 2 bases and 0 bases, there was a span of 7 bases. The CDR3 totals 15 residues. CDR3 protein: CASSYGRTNTGELFF. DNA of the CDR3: TGTGCCAGCAGTTACGGCAGGACGAACACCGGGGAGCTGTTTTTT.

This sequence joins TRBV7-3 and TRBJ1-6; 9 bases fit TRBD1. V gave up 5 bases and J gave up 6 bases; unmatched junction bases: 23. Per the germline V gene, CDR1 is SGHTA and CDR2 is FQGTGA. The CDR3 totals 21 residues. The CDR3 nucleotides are TGTGCCAGCAGCCGCCCGAGGGTGGACAGGGGAAAAGAGGTGAGTAATTCACCCCTCCACTTT. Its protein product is CASSRPRVDRGKEVSNSPLHF.

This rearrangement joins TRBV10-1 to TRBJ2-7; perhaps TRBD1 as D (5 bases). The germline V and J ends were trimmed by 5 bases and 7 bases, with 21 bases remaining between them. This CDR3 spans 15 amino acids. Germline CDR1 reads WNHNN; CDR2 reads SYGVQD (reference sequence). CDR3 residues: CASSSTFAGIGEQYF. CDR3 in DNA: TGCGCCAGCAGTTCCACTTTTGCAGGGATCGGAGAGCAGTACTTC.

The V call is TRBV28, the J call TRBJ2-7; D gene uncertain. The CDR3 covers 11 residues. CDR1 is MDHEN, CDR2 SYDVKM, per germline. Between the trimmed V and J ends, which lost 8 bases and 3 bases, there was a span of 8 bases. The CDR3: CASGNLYEQYF. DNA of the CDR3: TGTGCCAGCGGCAATCTCTACGAGCAGTACTTC.

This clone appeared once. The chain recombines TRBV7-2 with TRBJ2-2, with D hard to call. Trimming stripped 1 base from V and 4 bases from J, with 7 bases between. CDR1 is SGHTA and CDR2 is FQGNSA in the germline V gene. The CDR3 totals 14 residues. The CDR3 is CASSLGAGTGELFF. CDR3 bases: TGTGCCAGCAGCTTAGGGGCAGGCACCGGGGAGCTGTTTTTT.

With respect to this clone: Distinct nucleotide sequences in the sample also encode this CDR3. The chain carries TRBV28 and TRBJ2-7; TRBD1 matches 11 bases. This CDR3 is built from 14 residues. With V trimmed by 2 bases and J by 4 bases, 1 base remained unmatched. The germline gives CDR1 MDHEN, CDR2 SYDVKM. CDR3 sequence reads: CASSLGQGAYEQYF. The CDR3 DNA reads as TGTGCCAGCAGTTTAGGACAGGGGGCGTACGAGCAGTACTTC.

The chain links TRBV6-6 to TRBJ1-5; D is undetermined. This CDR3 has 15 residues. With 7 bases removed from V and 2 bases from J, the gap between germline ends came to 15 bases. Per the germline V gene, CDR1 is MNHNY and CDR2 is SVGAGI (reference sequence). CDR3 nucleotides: TGTGCCAGCACCCCCACTGAGTGGCGCAATCAGCCCCAGCATTTT. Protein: CASTPTEWRNQPQHF.

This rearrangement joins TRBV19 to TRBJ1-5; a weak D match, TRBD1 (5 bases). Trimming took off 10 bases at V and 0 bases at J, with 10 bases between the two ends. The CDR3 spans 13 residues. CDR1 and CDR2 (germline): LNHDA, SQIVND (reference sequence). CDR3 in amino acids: CATSDTSNQPQHF. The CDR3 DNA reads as TGTGCCACATCGGACACTAGCAATCAGCCCCAGCATTTT. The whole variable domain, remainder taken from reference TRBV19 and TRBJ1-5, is DGGITQSPKYLFRKEGQNVTLSCEQNLNHDAMYWYRQDPGQGLRLIYYSQIVNDFQKGDIAEGYSVSREKKESFPLTVTSAQKNPTAFYLCATSDTSNQPQHFGDGTRLSIL.

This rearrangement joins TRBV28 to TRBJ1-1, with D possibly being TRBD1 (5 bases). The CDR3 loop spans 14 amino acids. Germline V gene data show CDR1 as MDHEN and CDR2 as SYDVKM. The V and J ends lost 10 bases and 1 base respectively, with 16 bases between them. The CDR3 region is CANLPLDKNTEAFF. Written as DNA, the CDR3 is TGTGCCAACCTACCTCTGGACAAGAACACTGAAGCTTTCTTT.

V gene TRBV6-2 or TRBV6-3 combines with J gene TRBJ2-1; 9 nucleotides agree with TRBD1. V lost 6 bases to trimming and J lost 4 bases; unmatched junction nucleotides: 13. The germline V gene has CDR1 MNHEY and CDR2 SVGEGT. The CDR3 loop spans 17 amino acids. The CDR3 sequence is CASSSTQGAGPYNEQFF. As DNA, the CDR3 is TGTGCCAGCAGCTCAACACAGGGGGCAGGGCCTTACAATGAGCAGTTCTTC.

Here the CDR3 DNA reads TGTGCCAGCAGCCCTCAAGGGACAGTAAATCAGCCCCAGCATTTT. Encoded protein: CASSPQGTVNQPQHF. This chain links TRBV9 with TRBJ1-5; 7 bases match TRBD1. J was trimmed by 4 bases and V by 4 bases; bases with no gene match: 8. This CDR3 has 15 residues. CDR1 and CDR2 (germline): SGDLS, YYNGEE.

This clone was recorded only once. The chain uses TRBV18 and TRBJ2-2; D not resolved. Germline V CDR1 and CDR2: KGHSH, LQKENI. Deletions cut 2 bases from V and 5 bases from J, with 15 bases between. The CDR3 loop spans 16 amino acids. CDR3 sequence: CASSPSALSPTGELFF. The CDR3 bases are TGTGCCAGCTCACCATCGGCCCTCTCCCCGACCGGGGAGCTGTTTTTT.

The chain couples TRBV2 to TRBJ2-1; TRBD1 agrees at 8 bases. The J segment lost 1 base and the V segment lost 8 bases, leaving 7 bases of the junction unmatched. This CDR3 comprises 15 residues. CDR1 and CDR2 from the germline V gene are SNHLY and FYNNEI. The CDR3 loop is CASEATGGSYNEQFF. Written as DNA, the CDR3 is TGTGCCAGCGAAGCAACAGGGGGGTCCTACAATGAGCAGTTCTTC.